A single sample gave rise to the 9 T cell receptor beta chains below, sequenced in a study of blood T cell repertoires in COVID-19. Profiled with immunoSEQ multiplex PCR; TCRdb holds only in-frame clones, not every one. The table lists around 260,000 clones, about 80% of them singletons. The material sequenced was peripheral blood. Source of these receptors: a person between 70 and 80 years old with COVID-19, enrolled during active disease.

The CDR3 DNA is TGTGCCAGCAGTTTGTTTCAAGAGGGAGGAGAGACCCAGTACTTC. Amino acid sequence: CASSLFQEGGETQYF. V usage is TRBV27 and J usage is TRBJ2-5, with a weak D call TRBD2 (6 bases). Trimming took off 3 bases at V and 4 bases at J, with 15 bases between the two ends. The CDR3 spans 15 residues. Germline V gives CDR1 MNHEY, CDR2 SMNVEV (reference sequence).

The chain couples TRBV14 to TRBJ1-1; weak D call: TRBD1 (5 bases). The CDR3 loop spans 14 amino acids. Trimming left V 5 bases short and J 2 bases short, with 12 bases between. Germline CDR1 and CDR2: SGHDN and FVKESK. This CDR3 is CASSTHQGNTEAFF. The CDR3 DNA reads as TGTGCCAGCAGCACGCACCAGGGAAACACTGAAGCTTTCTTT. The full variable domain, in which reference TRBV14 and TRBJ1-1 provide the parts outside the CDR3, is EAGVTQFPSHSVIEKGQTVTLRCDPISGHDNLYWYRRVMGKEIKFLLHFVKESKQDESGMPNNRFLAERTGGTYSTLKVQPAELEDSGVYFCASSTHQGNTEAFFGQGTRLTVV.

By share, this clone counts as medium-sized. This rearrangement joins TRBV11-1 to TRBJ1-6, with D unclear. The germline V gene has CDR1 SGHAT and CDR2 FQDESV (reference sequence). The CDR3 extends over 14 amino acids. The V end lost 5 bases, the J end lost 8 bases, and 13 bases lay between the germline ends. CDR3 bases: TGTGCCAGCAGCCACCCCCAGGAAGATTCACCCCTCCACTTT. Translating gives CASSHPQEDSPLHF.

The V and J genes are TRBV27 and TRBJ2-1; 9 bases fit TRBD2. The trim removed 5 bases at V and 2 bases at J, leaving 7 bases unmatched. The germline V gene encodes CDR1 MNHEY and CDR2 SMNVEV (reference sequence). This CDR3 is 16 amino acids long. CDR3 sequence: CASSRVAGVAYNEQFF. As DNA, the CDR3 is TGTGCCAGCAGTCGAGTAGCGGGAGTGGCCTACAATGAGCAGTTCTTC.

This rearrangement joins TRBV9 to TRBJ1-4, with D perhaps TRBD1 (6 bases). Germline CDR1 is SGDLS and CDR2 is YYNGEE. V shed 5 bases and J shed 5 bases, with 13 bases lying between them. The CDR3 has 14 residues. The CDR3 DNA sequence: TGTGCCAGCAGTGCTACAGGGTACAATGAAAAACTGTTTTTT. Protein sequence: CASSATGYNEKLFF.

This clone was seen only once. The V call is TRBV11-3, the J call TRBJ2-2; D remains unclear. The CDR3 sequence is 15 residues long. With 0 bases removed from V and 1 base from J, the gap between germline ends came to 6 bases. CDR1 is SGHNT and CDR2 is YENEEA in the germline V gene. As DNA, the CDR3 is TGTGCCAGCAGCTTAGATCCCGGGAACACCGGGGAGCTGTTTTTT. It is translated as CASSLDPGNTGELFF.

The chain combines TRBV7-8 with TRBJ1-1, with 8 nucleotides matching TRBD1. The CDR3 extends over 16 amino acids. The V gene end was trimmed by 5 bases and the J gene end by 0 bases; junction bases not matched to a gene: 8. Germline V gene data show CDR1 as SGHVS and CDR2 as FQNEAQ. Here the CDR3 reads CASSPTRGRMNTEAFF. CDR3 nucleotide sequence: TGTGCCAGCAGCCCTACCAGGGGGCGGATGAACACTGAAGCTTTCTTT.

V gene TRBV28 combines with J gene TRBJ1-4, with 12 bases aligning to TRBD1. CDR1 and CDR2 from the germline V gene are MDHEN and SYDVKM. There are 14 residues in the CDR3. The V gene end was trimmed by 11 bases and the J gene end by 7 bases; junction bases not matched to a gene: 8. CDR3 loop: CALGQGAPGEKLFF. The CDR3 DNA sequence: TGTGCCTTGGGACAGGGGGCGCCGGGTGAAAAACTGTTTTTT. Filled out from reference TRBV28 and TRBJ1-4, the complete variable domain reads DVKVTQSSRYLVKRTGEKVFLECVQDMDHENMFWYRQDPGLGLRLIYFSYDVKMKEKGDIPEGYSVSREKKERFSLILESASTNQTSMYLCALGQGAPGEKLFFGSGTQLSVL.

The chain uses TRBV7-7 and TRBJ2-7; 14 positions agree with TRBD2. The CDR3 covers 18 residues. Losses at the gene ends were 5 bases for V and 2 bases for J; bases not matched to a gene: 11. The germline gives CDR1 SSHAT, CDR2 FNYEAQ (reference sequence). The chain's CDR3 is CASSPGLAGGHSPYEQYF. Here the CDR3 DNA reads TGTGCCAGCAGCCCCGGACTAGCGGGGGGCCATTCCCCCTACGAGCAGTACTTC.